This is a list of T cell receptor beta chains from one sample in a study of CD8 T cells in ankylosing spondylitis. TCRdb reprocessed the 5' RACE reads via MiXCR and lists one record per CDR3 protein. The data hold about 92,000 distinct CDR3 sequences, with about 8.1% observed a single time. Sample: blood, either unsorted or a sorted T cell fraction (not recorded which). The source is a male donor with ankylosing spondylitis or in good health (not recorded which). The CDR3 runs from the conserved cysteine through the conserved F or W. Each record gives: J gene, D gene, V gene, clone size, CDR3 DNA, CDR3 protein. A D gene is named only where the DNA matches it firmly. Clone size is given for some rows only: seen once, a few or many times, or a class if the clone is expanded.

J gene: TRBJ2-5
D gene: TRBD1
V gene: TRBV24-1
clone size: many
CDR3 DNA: TGTGCCACCAGTGGTGACTCCGGGACAGAGCCAGAGGGGACCCAGTACTTC
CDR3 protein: CATSGDSGTEPEGTQYF

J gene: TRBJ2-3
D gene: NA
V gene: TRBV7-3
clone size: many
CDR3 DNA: TGTGCCAGCAGCTCCGCCCTAGGCAGGGCAGATACGCAGTATTTT
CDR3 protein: CASSSALGRADTQYF

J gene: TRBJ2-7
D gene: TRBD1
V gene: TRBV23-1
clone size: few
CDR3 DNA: TGCGCCAGCAGTCCTTACAGGACAGGGGATTCCTACGAGCAGTACTTC
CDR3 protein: CASSPYRTGDSYEQYF

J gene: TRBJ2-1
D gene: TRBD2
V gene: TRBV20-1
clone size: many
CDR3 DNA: TGCAGTGCTAGACAGCGGGGGGTCTTTAGGGAGCAGTTCTTC
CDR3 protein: CSARQRGVFREQFF

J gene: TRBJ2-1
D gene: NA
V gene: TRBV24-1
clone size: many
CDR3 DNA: TGTGCCACCAGCCCCGGGACGGTGAAGGATGAGCAGTTCTTC
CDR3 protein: CATSPGTVKDEQFF

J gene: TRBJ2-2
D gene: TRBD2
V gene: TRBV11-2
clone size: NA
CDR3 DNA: TGTGCCAGCAGCCTAACTAGCGGGGGGGCTTCGTACACCGGGGAGCTGTTTTTT
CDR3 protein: CASSLTSGGASYTGELFF

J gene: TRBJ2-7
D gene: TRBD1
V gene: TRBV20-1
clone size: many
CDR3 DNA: TGCAGTGCCCGGGACAGGGTTTACGAGCAGTACTTC
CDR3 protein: CSARDRVYEQYF

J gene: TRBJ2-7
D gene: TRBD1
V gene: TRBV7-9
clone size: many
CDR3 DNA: TGTGCCAGCAGCTTGTCCATCGGGGACAGCCCCTACGAGCAGTACTTC
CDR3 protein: CASSLSIGDSPYEQYF

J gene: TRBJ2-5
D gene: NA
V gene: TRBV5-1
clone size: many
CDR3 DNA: TGCGCCAGCAGCTTTGGGGGGGCCCTCGGAGAGACCCAGTACTTC
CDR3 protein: CASSFGGALGETQYF

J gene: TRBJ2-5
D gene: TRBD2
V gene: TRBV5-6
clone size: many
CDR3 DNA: TGTGCCAGCAGCTCGACTAGCGGGGGGGCCTTGGAGACCCAGTACTTC
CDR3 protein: CASSSTSGGALETQYF

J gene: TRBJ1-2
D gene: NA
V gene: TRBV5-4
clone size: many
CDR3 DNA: TGTGCCAGCAGCTTAGCGGGGCTTGGCTATGGCTACACCTTC
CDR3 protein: CASSLAGLGYGYTF

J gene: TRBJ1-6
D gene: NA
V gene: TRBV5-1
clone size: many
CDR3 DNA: TGCGCCAGCAGCTTGGAATTCAGGGATTCACCCCTCCACTTT
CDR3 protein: CASSLEFRDSPLHF

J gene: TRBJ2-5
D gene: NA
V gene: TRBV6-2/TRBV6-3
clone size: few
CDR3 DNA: TGTGCCTCCACGAGGAAGCTGCTGTACCAAGAGACCCAGTACTTC
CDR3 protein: CASTRKLLYQETQYF

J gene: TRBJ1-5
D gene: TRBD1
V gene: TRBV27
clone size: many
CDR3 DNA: TGTGCCAGCAACTTTCAGGGGGCCTCCAATCAGCCCCAGCATTTT
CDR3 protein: CASNFQGASNQPQHF

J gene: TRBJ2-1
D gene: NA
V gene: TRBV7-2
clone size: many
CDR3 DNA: TGTGCCAGCAGCAGCTTAATCGGGGCGCGGAGGGGTGAGCAGTTCTTC
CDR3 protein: CASSSLIGARRGEQFF

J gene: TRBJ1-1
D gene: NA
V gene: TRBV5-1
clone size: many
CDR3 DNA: TGCGCCAGCAGCCTGGTAGTAGGGAGCACTGAAGCTTTCTTT
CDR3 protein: CASSLVVGSTEAFF

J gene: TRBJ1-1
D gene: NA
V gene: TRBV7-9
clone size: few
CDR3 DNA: TGTGCCAGCAGCCGAGGGGACCTGGCGGCTTTCTTT
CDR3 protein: CASSRGDLAAFF

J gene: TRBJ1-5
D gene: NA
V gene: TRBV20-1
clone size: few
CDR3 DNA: TGCAGTGGCCAGCCACGGGGCATCGCATACCATAGCAATCAGCCCCAGCATTTT
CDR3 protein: CSGQPRGIAYHSNQPQHF

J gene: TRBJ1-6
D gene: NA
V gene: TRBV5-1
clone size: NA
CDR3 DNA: TGCGCCAGCAGCCAGCACCGGATACAGGGAACCAATTCACCCCTCCACTTT
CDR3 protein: CASSQHRIQGTNSPLHF

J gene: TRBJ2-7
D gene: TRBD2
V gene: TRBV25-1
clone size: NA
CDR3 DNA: TGTACCAGCAGCCTGGGGGGGTCTTCCTACGAGCAGTACTTC
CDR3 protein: CTSSLGGSSYEQYF

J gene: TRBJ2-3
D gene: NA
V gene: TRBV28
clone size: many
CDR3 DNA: TGTGCCAGCCTCCCCCAGGGGCCCGCAGATACGCAGTATTTT
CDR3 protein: CASLPQGPADTQYF